Included here is one T cell receptor (beta chain) sequence, with context. Its antigen is still unknown. TCRdb keeps only in-frame clones here, not all; method: immunoSEQ multiplex PCR. The sample consists of some 21,000 clones, approximately 86% of them appearing once. This record belongs to a study of T cells after posttransplantation cyclophosphamide. Points from the study as a whole: Recipient CMV seropositivity and CMV reactivation strongly tracked TRB clonality.

Methotrexate plus calcineurin inhibitor accompanied controls' myeloablative marrow transplants; sampling was 1 year later. From germline, CDR1 is SGHRS and CDR2 YFSETQ. With 4 bases clipped from V and 7 bases from J, the junction kept 10 bases outside the gene matches. CDR3 length: 15 amino acids. The sequence came from a female patient in her thirties or forties who received an allogeneic stem cell transplant from an unrelated donor, was CMV-positive, and had acute and chronic GVHD. Some T cells may originate from the graft donor. Here the sequenced sample was PBMCs, taken 362 days after allogeneic stem cell transplant with calcineurin inhibitor and methotrexate. The rearrangement uses TRBV5-1 and TRBJ2-1, with TRBD2 matching over 8 bases. This CDR3 reads CASSPDRGGVNEQFF. CDR3 DNA: TGCGCCAGCAGCCCGGACCGGGGGGGCGTAAATGAGCAGTTCTTC.